This is a list of T cell receptor beta chains from one sample in a study of T cell clusters in autoimmune cytopenias. After re-calling the multiplex PCR reads, TCRdb lists one entry per CDR3 protein, DNA absent. The sample spans more than 4,500 distinct CDR3 sequences; the ten largest clones claim around 7.7%. The sample comprised peripheral blood. These receptors were obtained from a human donor with an autoimmune cytopenia or autoimmune hepatitis (not recorded which). Each CDR3 is given with its conserved first and last residue. The order of the fields is CDR3 protein, J gene, V gene, clone size. Expanded clones are given a class, and other clones once, few, many or no size at all.

CDR3 protein: CAIRTQTSGNEQFF
J gene: TRBJ2-1
V gene: TRBV10-3
clone size: .

CDR3 protein: CASSTAEEQYF
J gene: TRBJ2-7
V gene: TRBV6-6
clone size: medium-sized

CDR3 protein: CASSYSWASGVVEQYF
J gene: TRBJ2-7
V gene: TRBV6-5
clone size: medium-sized

CDR3 protein: CASRIRKSYNEQFF
J gene: TRBJ2-1
V gene: TRBV19
clone size: medium-sized

CDR3 protein: CSGPQGPNTEAFF
J gene: TRBJ1-1
V gene: TRBV29-1
clone size: .

CDR3 protein: CSVDQGSGGYTF
J gene: TRBJ1-2
V gene: TRBV29-1
clone size: medium-sized

CDR3 protein: CASSYSQSAGGSGNTIYF
J gene: TRBJ1-3
V gene: TRBV6-6
clone size: medium-sized

CDR3 protein: CAWSHRDIYGYTF
J gene: TRBJ1-2
V gene: TRBV30
clone size: medium-sized

CDR3 protein: CASSFPNTEAFF
J gene: TRBJ1-1
V gene: TRBV6-2/TRBV6-3
clone size: .

CDR3 protein: CASNRADTQYF
J gene: TRBJ2-3
V gene: TRBV12-3/TRBV12-4
clone size: medium-sized

CDR3 protein: CASSPESGNTIYF
J gene: TRBJ1-3
V gene: TRBV18
clone size: .

CDR3 protein: CSARDEGLSEKLFF
J gene: TRBJ1-4
V gene: TRBV20-1
clone size: .

CDR3 protein: CARSWSLAGAYNEQFF
J gene: TRBJ2-1
V gene: TRBV5-5
clone size: .

CDR3 protein: CASSLSGSSSYNEQFF
J gene: TRBJ2-1
V gene: TRBV7-9
clone size: .

CDR3 protein: CASSYSPRSLKPSGGHYEQYF
J gene: TRBJ2-7
V gene: TRBV6-5
clone size: medium-sized

CDR3 protein: CASRAGVNTEAFF
J gene: TRBJ1-1
V gene: TRBV6-1
clone size: .

CDR3 protein: CASSDRGQPQHF
J gene: TRBJ1-5
V gene: TRBV27
clone size: medium-sized

CDR3 protein: CASSPTSGETTDTQYF
J gene: TRBJ2-3
V gene: TRBV5-6
clone size: .

CDR3 protein: CASSTWTGDEQFF
J gene: TRBJ2-1
V gene: TRBV5-1
clone size: .

CDR3 protein: CASSLGAANYGYTF
J gene: TRBJ1-2
V gene: TRBV12-3/TRBV12-4
clone size: medium-sized

CDR3 protein: CASSRGQGTDTQYF
J gene: TRBJ2-3
V gene: TRBV6-5
clone size: medium-sized

CDR3 protein: CASSSHLTATRSYEQYF
J gene: TRBJ2-7
V gene: TRBV7-9
clone size: .

CDR3 protein: CASSLGQGGTDTQYF
J gene: TRBJ2-3
V gene: TRBV6-5
clone size: medium-sized

CDR3 protein: CASSQEFGGAGGYTF
J gene: TRBJ1-2
V gene: TRBV4-3
clone size: .

CDR3 protein: CASSPLGYEQYF
J gene: TRBJ2-7
V gene: TRBV27
clone size: medium-sized

CDR3 protein: CARSTDRENSPLHF
J gene: TRBJ1-6
V gene: TRBV5-3
clone size: .

CDR3 protein: CASSLSGPGNTIYF
J gene: TRBJ1-3
V gene: TRBV12-3/TRBV12-4
clone size: medium-sized

CDR3 protein: CASTALALTDTQYF
J gene: TRBJ2-3
V gene: TRBV6-2/TRBV6-3
clone size: medium-sized

CDR3 protein: CASGAGDEQYF
J gene: TRBJ2-7
V gene: TRBV10-3
clone size: .

CDR3 protein: CAWVWLNTEAFF
J gene: TRBJ1-1
V gene: TRBV30
clone size: medium-sized

CDR3 protein: CASSFASPVLGDTQYF
J gene: TRBJ2-3
V gene: TRBV5-6
clone size: medium-sized

CDR3 protein: CASSTKPLGVFGYTF
J gene: TRBJ1-2
V gene: TRBV6-1
clone size: .

CDR3 protein: CASRGTEREKLFF
J gene: TRBJ1-4
V gene: TRBV27
clone size: medium-sized

CDR3 protein: CASSQVAGDRLWYF
J gene: TRBJ2-3
V gene: TRBV14
clone size: .

CDR3 protein: CASTAGVLAGVIEQFF
J gene: TRBJ2-1
V gene: TRBV5-1
clone size: .

CDR3 protein: CASSSGTDSYEQYF
J gene: TRBJ2-7
V gene: TRBV6-5
clone size: medium-sized

CDR3 protein: CASSLGLGGDKSSGANVLTF
J gene: TRBJ2-6
V gene: TRBV7-2
clone size: .

CDR3 protein: CASSFSGSTDTQYF
J gene: TRBJ2-3
V gene: TRBV5-4
clone size: medium-sized

CDR3 protein: CASSPGTGGGINQPQHF
J gene: TRBJ1-5
V gene: TRBV28
clone size: .

CDR3 protein: CASSPETGGQETQCF
J gene: TRBJ2-5
V gene: TRBV18
clone size: .

CDR3 protein: CASSYTSGSVGETQYF
J gene: TRBJ2-5
V gene: TRBV6-5
clone size: medium-sized

CDR3 protein: CASSYPGGLQDPFF
J gene: TRBJ1-1
V gene: TRBV6-5
clone size: .

CDR3 protein: CASSSRREGEKLFF
J gene: TRBJ1-4
V gene: TRBV19
clone size: medium-sized

CDR3 protein: CSVSGGALYKQFF
J gene: TRBJ2-5
V gene: TRBV29-1
clone size: .

CDR3 protein: CATSRDGWASGSQETQYF
J gene: TRBJ2-5
V gene: TRBV15
clone size: medium-sized

CDR3 protein: CASSPRQGMNTEAFF
J gene: TRBJ1-1
V gene: TRBV9
clone size: .

CDR3 protein: CASSSNAGPLLNEKLFF
J gene: TRBJ1-4
V gene: TRBV28
clone size: .

CDR3 protein: CASSLESGGPVQYF
J gene: TRBJ2-7
V gene: TRBV5-4
clone size: .

CDR3 protein: CATSDSRQGEQPQHF
J gene: TRBJ1-5
V gene: TRBV24-1
clone size: .

CDR3 protein: CASTTYGQRNTEAFF
J gene: TRBJ1-1
V gene: TRBV13
clone size: .

CDR3 protein: CASSYPRLAGGLPGTQYF
J gene: TRBJ2-3
V gene: TRBV6-2/TRBV6-3
clone size: medium-sized

CDR3 protein: CASSPKANTEAFF
J gene: TRBJ1-1
V gene: TRBV4-2
clone size: .

CDR3 protein: CATSQGVNEKLFF
J gene: TRBJ1-4
V gene: TRBV24-1
clone size: .

CDR3 protein: CASSIGRETYEQYF
J gene: TRBJ2-7
V gene: TRBV19
clone size: medium-sized

CDR3 protein: CASSAQGAQETQYF
J gene: TRBJ2-5
V gene: TRBV18
clone size: medium-sized

CDR3 protein: CASSQDRYNEQFF
J gene: TRBJ2-1
V gene: TRBV5-4
clone size: .

CDR3 protein: CSVAPEAGSEQYF
J gene: TRBJ2-7
V gene: TRBV29-1
clone size: medium-sized

CDR3 protein: CASRGTTFTRELFF
J gene: TRBJ2-2
V gene: TRBV19
clone size: medium-sized

CDR3 protein: CASSLDRPNQPQHF
J gene: TRBJ1-5
V gene: TRBV6-6
clone size: .